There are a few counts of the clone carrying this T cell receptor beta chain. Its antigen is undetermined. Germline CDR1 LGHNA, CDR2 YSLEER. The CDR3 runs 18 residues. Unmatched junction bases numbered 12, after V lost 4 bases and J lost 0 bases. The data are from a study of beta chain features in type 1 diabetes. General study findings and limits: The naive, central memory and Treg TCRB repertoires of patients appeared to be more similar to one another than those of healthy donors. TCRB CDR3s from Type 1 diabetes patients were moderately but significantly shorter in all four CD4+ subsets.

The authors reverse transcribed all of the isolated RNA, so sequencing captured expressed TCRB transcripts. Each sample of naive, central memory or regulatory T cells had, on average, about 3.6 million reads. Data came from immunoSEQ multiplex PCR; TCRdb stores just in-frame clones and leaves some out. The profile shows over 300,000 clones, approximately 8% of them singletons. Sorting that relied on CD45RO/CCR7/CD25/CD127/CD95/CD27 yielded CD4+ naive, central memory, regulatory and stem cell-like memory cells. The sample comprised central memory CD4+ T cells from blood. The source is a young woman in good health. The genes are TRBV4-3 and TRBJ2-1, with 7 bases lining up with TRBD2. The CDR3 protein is CASSLFREGGSSYNEQFF. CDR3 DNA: TGCGCCAGCAGCCTTTTTAGAGAGGGAGGGTCCTCCTACAATGAGCAGTTCTTC.